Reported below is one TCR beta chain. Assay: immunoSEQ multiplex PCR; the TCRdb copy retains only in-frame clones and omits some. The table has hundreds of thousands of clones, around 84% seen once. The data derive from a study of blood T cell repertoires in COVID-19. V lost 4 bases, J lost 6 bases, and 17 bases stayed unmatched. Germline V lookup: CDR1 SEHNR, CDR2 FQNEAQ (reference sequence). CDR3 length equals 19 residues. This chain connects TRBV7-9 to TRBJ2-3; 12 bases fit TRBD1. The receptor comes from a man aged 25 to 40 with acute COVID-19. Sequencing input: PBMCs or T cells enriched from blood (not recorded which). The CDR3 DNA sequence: TGTGCCAGCAGCTACAGCCGACCGGGACAGGGGGCCACACGCGATACGCAGTATTTT. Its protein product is CASSYSRPGQGATRDTQYF.